This T cell receptor beta chain was sequenced during a study of PD-1 blockade in mismatch repair-deficient tumors. Assay used: immunoSEQ multiplex PCR; TCRdb lists only in-frame clones, some missing. The data hold 130,000 or so clones, with roughly nine tenths observed a single time. Sequenced material: peripheral blood, taken 44 weeks after starting pembrolizumab. The sequence was collected from an adult with mismatch repair-deficient cancer.

Here the CDR3 reads CASSSSRGEQFF. In nucleotides, the CDR3 is TGTGCCAGCAGTTCGTCTAGGGGTGAGCAGTTCTTC. The genes are TRBV27 and TRBJ2-1; TRBD1 might be the D (5 bases). The CDR3 totals 12 residues. Germline values: CDR1 MNHEY, CDR2 SMNVEV (reference sequence). Trimming removed 4 bases at V and 9 bases at J, with 10 bases between.